The sequence of this T cell receptor beta chain was determined in a study of shared clonotypes between healthy human individuals (dated by TCRdb to between 2020 and 2021). Study-level background: The cohort comprised two women and three men aged 18 to 49 years. To increase sequencing depth and limit assay-specific biases, different laboratories used diverse techniques to prepare libraries and sequence TCR repertoires. To estimate repertoire size and how much clonotype sharing occurs between individuals, the study deeply sequenced the blood TCR repertoires of five healthy adults. Between about 0.94 and 8.9 billion PBMCs per donor were obtained by leukapheresis. Study-wide findings and limitations: The genetic and exposure-history diversity represented was limited by the small number of donors. Sampling was restricted to blood, and TCR repertoires in tissue are likely to differ from TCR repertoires in blood. Pairwise subsampling indicated that sequencing depth was expected to affect the degree of clonotype sharing among donors.

As to this clone: It lacks a known antigen. Nothing much larger sits one base from this clone, and base qualities are not available.

The donors were healthy, HIV-negative adults with no recently reported acute infections or vaccinations. Every donor was a Caucasian adult living in Nashville, Tennessee, USA. For unsorted samples, 70 million to 95 million PBMCs were counted, and genomic DNA was extracted using the QIAamp DNA Blood Mini kit. Blood was obtained by leukapheresis, after which PBMCs were separated by Ficoll-Histopaque density gradient centrifugation and cryopreserved in liquid nitrogen vapor phase. Using the deep immunoSEQ assay, multiplex PCR amplified TCR CDR3 regions from genomic DNA. Extracted genomic DNA from each cell subset was spread evenly across all wells of several immunoSEQ 96-well plates, with each plate serving as a replicate. For unsorted PBMC, each replicate PCR was loaded with approximately 320 ng genomic DNA, equivalent to about 30,000 T cell genomes. Genomic DNA from unsorted PBMC was sequenced over ten immunoSEQ deep assay plates. Purified libraries were quantified with a Qubit 3.0 fluorometer, sized on a Bioanalyzer 2100, and re-quantified with the KAPA Library Quantification kit. Every immunoSEQ 96-well plate was sequenced on a dedicated single-read 150-cycle Illumina NextSeq 550 flow cell. Per the original workflow: Because only junctional sequences without quality scores were contained in the immunoSEQ output, filtering matching that applied to full-length reads could not be performed. To assign V/J genes and CDR3, sequences were annotated using PyIR, a Python wrapper for IgBLAST v1.9, with IMGT germline references. Reads were removed for weak V/J assignments (E-value above 1e-6), missing CDR3, stop codons, out-of-frame junctions, or ambiguous translated residues. V3J clonotypes were defined as sequences sharing an identical inferred V gene, J gene, and CDR3 amino acid sequence. Percentage overlap between repertoires was computed as shared unique clonotypes divided by the size of the smaller repertoire. RTK rarefaction, the Chao1 estimator, and Recon v2.1 estimates of unobserved clonotypes were used to assess repertoire richness. The table comes from immuneACCESS by way of TCRdb, which keeps in-frame sequences with V and J called. Part of the clones is missing from these tables; in studies checked, under half for an unresolved V gene and the rest for unknown reasons. V and J calls and clone size come straight from that table; D and trimming were deduced from the DNA. This sample lists about 480,000 clones; 75% to 80% were detected once. The ten largest clones represent around an eighth of the sample.

The receptor comes from a woman in her thirties or forties in good health. Some clones in this sample may be carry-over from other donors' samples. Sequenced sample: PBMCs.

The DNA sequence reads TGTGCCAGCAGCTTAGGATCAGGGGGCGCAGGGGTCAATGAGCAGTTCTTC. Its translation reads: CASSLGSGGAGVNEQFF. Here the chain combines TRBV7-2 and TRBJ2-1; 8 junctional bases match TRBD1. For this chain, trimming is 1 base at the V end and 6 bases at the J end, and the number of junction bases without a gene match is 11. For CDR1 and CDR2, the germline V gene lists SGHTA and FQGNSA. The CDR3 measures 17 amino acids from cysteine to phenylalanine. Only CDR3 DNA is held: 51 bases, read in frame from base 1.